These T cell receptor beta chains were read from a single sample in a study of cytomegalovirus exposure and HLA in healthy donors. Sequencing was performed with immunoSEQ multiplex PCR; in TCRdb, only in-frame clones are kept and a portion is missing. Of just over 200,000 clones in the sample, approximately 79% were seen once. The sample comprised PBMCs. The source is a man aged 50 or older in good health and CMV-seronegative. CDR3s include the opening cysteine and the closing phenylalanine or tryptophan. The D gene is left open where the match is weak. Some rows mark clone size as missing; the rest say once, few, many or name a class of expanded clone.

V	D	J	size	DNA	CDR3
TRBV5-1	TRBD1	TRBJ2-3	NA	TGCGCCAGCAGCCGGGACAGGGGGAGCACAGATACGCAGTATTTT	CASSRDRGSTDTQYF
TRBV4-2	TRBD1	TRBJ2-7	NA	TGTGCCAGCAGCCACTCTGCAGGGGGCGCGGACGAGCAGTACTTC	CASSHSAGGADEQYF
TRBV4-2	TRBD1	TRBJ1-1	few	TGTGCCAGCAGCCTGCCAGGGGGGATGGCTGAAGCTTTCTTT	CASSLPGGMAEAFF
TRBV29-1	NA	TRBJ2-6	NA	TGCAGCGCGACAAACTCTGGGGCCAACGTCCTGACTTTC	CSATNSGANVLTF
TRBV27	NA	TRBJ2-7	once	TGTGCCAGCAGCGACATAAACCGCTACGAGCAGTACTTC	CASSDINRYEQYF
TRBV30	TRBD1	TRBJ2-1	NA	TGTGCCTGGTCACAGGGGATTGCCTCCAATGAGCAGTTCTTC	CAWSQGIASNEQFF
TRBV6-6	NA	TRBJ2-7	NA	TGTGCCAGCAGGATCGAGGCCTACGAGCAGTACTTC	CASRIEAYEQYF
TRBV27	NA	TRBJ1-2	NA	TGTGCCAGCAGTCGTCAGCGGGGGGGGACCGGCTATGGCTACACCTTC	CASSRQRGGTGYGYTF
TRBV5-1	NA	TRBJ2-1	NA	TGCGCCAGCAGCTTGGGGGCAGGTTACAATGAGCAGTTCTTC	CASSLGAGYNEQFF
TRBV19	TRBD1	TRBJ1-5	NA	TGTGCCAGTAGCCGTACACAGGGGGCAAATCAGCCCCAGCATTTT	CASSRTQGANQPQHF
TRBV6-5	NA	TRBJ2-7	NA	TGTGCCAGCAATCCAGGAGAGAGGAGGTGGTACGAGCAGTACTTC	CASNPGERRWYEQYF
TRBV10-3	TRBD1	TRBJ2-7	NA	TGTGCCATCAGCCAGACAGGGTTCAACGAGCAGTACTTC	CAISQTGFNEQYF
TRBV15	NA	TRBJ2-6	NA	TGTGCCACCAGCAGAGTGCGGGGCTCTGGGGCCAACGTCCTGACTTTC	CATSRVRGSGANVLTF
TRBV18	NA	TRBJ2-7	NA	TGTGCCAGCTCTCCGGGGGATTCCTACGAGCAGTACTTC	CASSPGDSYEQYF
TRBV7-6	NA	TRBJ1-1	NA	TGTGCCAGCAGCTTAGTTAGAAACAGGGCGAACACTGAAGCTTTCTTT	CASSLVRNRANTEAFF
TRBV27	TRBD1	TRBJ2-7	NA	TGTGCCAGCAGTTTAAGGACAGGGGACTACGAGCAGTACTTC	CASSLRTGDYEQYF
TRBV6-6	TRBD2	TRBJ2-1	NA	TGTGCCAGCAGTTACCCTGGGTCCCGGGGGGATGAGCAGTTCTTC	CASSYPGSRGDEQFF
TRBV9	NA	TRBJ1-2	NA	TGTGCCAGCAGCGCGACGACAGATACTAACTATGGCTACACCTTC	CASSATTDTNYGYTF
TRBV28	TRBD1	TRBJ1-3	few	TGTGCCAGCGGAAACGGACAGGGGGGAAACACCATATATTTT	CASGNGQGGNTIYF
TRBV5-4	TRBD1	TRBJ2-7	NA	TGTGCCAGCAGTTCGGGACAGAAGGTCCCCTACGAGCAGTACTTC	CASSSGQKVPYEQYF
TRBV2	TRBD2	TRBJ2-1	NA	TGTGCCAGCAGAGTTCTAGCGGGAGATTGGTATGAGCAGTTCTTC	CASRVLAGDWYEQFF
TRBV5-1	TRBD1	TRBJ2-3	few	TGCGCCAGCACCAACCCAGAATGGACAGGGCGGAGTAGCACAGATACGCAGTATTTT	CASTNPEWTGRSSTDTQYF
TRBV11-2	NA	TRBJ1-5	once	TGTGCCAGCAGCTTAGATGGGGGGGTGAATCAGCCCCAGCATTTT	CASSLDGGVNQPQHF
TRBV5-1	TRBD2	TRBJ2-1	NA	TGCGCCAGCAGCTTGGCCACTAGCGGATACAATGAGCAGTTCTTC	CASSLATSGYNEQFF
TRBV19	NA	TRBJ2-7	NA	TGTGCCAGTAGGGGGAGCTCCTACGAGCAGTACTTC	CASRGSSYEQYF
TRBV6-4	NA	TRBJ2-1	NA	TGTGCCAGCAGTGCCAGGGTACTTGACTACAATGAGCAGTTCTTC	CASSARVLDYNEQFF
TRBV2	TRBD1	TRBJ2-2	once	TGTGCCAGCAGTGGGGACAGGGGGCGATTGTTTTTT	CASSGDRGRLFF
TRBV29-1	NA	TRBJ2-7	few	TGCAGCGTTGAACTGGGACTCCTAAGCTCCTACGAGCAGTACTTC	CSVELGLLSSYEQYF
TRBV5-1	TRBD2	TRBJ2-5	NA	TGCGCCAGCAGCGTAGAACCCGGTGGACTAGCCCAAGAGACCCAGTACTTC	CASSVEPGGLAQETQYF
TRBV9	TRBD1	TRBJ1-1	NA	TGTGCCAGCAGCGTAGAAGGGGGCCACACTGAAGCTTTCTTT	CASSVEGGHTEAFF
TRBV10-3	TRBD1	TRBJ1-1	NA	TGTGCCATCAGTGCAGGGGGCTTAATCACTGAAGCTTTCTTT	CAISAGGLITEAFF
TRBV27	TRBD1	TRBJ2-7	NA	TGTGCCAGCAGTTATAGGACAGGGAGGTACGAGCAGTACTTC	CASSYRTGRYEQYF
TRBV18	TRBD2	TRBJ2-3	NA	TGTGCCAGCTCATCTAGCGGGATCACAGATACGCAGTATTTT	CASSSSGITDTQYF
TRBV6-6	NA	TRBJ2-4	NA	TGTGCCAGCAGTTACGGGCAGGGGCCAAACATTCAGTACTTC	CASSYGQGPNIQYF
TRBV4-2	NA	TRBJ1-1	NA	TGTGCCAGCAGCCAGAGGGGGGGGAACACTGAAGCTTTCTTT	CASSQRGGNTEAFF
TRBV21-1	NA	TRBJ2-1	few	TGTGCCAGCAGCAAAAAGACGCCTCTAGCGGACTACAATGAGCAGTTCTTC	CASSKKTPLADYNEQFF
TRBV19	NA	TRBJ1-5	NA	TGTGCCAGTAGTCCCCCCTCCGGGGGCAATCAGCCCCAGCATTTT	CASSPPSGGNQPQHF
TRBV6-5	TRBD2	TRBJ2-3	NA	TGTGCCAGCAGCCTCGCGGGGAGGGGATCGCAGTATTTT	CASSLAGRGSQYF
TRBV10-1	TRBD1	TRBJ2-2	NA	TGCGCCAGCAGTGATGGGACAGGGGGCCCCGGGGAGCTGTTTTTT	CASSDGTGGPGELFF
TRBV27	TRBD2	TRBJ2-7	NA	TGTGCCAGCAGTTTAGGGCCTTCTTCCGGACTAGCGGGAGGGATGTACGAGCAGTACTTC	CASSLGPSSGLAGGMYEQYF
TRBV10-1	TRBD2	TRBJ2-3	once	TGCGCCAGCAGTGACCCCTCTAGAGCGGGAGGGGCGCAGTATTTT	CASSDPSRAGGAQYF
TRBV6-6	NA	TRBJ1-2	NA	TGTGCCAGCAGTTACCCCCGCCCGACGGAGGGCTACACCTTC	CASSYPRPTEGYTF
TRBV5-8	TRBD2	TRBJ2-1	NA	TGTGCCAGCAGCTTGGGAGGACTAGCGGGAGCCTATGAGCAGTTCTTC	CASSLGGLAGAYEQFF
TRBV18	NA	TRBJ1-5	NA	TGTGCCAGCTCACAGGGGAATCAGCCCCAGCATTTT	CASSQGNQPQHF